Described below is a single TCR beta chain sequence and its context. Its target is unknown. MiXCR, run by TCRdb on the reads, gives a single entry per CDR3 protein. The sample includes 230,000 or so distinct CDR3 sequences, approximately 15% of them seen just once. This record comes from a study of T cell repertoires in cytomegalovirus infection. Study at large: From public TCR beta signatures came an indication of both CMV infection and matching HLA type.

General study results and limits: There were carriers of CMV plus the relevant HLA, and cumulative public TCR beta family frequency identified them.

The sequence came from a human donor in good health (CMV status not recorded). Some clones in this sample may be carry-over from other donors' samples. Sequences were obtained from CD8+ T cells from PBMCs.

The CDR3 here is CASSPLTDREETQYF. As DNA, the CDR3 is TGTGCCAGCAGTCCCCTCACCGACAGGGAAGAGACCCAGTACTTC. The gene calls are TRBV6-2 or TRBV6-3 and TRBJ2-5; 7 nucleotides line up with TRBD1. This CDR3 comprises 15 residues. The V gene end was trimmed by 5 bases and the J gene end by 3 bases; junction bases not matched to a gene: 9. The germline V gene has CDR1 MNHEY and CDR2 SVGEGT.